Sequencing of this T cell receptor beta chain was carried out in a study of cytomegalovirus exposure and HLA in healthy donors. Study observations and caveats: In an earlier analysis, productive rearrangement rates for most beta V segments clustered near 87% or 30%. Through in vitro validation, a few CMV-associated chains were shown to be specific for CMV antigens.

PCR used 60 Vbeta primers and 13 Jbeta primers. TCRdb keeps only in-frame clones here, not all; method: immunoSEQ multiplex PCR. The sample holds 150,000 or so clones, about 73% seen once. A word on this clone: No antigen is known for it.

Germline CDR1 SEHNR, CDR2 FQNEAQ (reference sequence). The CDR3 covers 16 residues. Losses at the gene ends were 5 bases for V and 1 base for J; bases not matched to a gene: 6. This chain uses TRBV7-9 with TRBJ1-3; 9 positions match TRBD1. The sequence came from a woman aged 40-49 years in good health and CMV-seronegative. What was sequenced was PBMCs. The CDR3 loop is CASSPAGTGSGNTIYF. The CDR3 region has the DNA TGTGCCAGCAGCCCCGCCGGGACAGGGTCTGGAAACACCATATATTTT.